Sequencing of this T cell receptor (beta chain) was carried out in a study of T cell changes during pregnancy in multiple sclerosis. Assay: immunoSEQ multiplex PCR; the TCRdb copy retains only in-frame clones and omits some. The data contain tens of thousands of clones, more than 75% of them singletons. The V and J ends lost 4 bases and 6 bases respectively, with 12 bases between them. CDR3 size: 13 residues. In germline, CDR1 is MNHNS, CDR2 SASEGT. This specimen consisted of CD8+ T cells from peripheral blood mononuclear cells, obtained after pregnancy. The chain combines TRBV6-1 with TRBJ1-2, with no clear D. The clonotype originates from a female donor in good health, enrolled as a control in a pregnancy study. CDR3 amino acids: CASSVDTWNGYTF. The CDR3, as DNA: TGTGCCAGCAGTGTAGACACTTGGAATGGCTACACCTTC.